This T cell receptor beta chain is drawn from a study of cytomegalovirus exposure and HLA in healthy donors. Study outcomes and limitations: Specificity of a few CMV-associated chains for CMV antigens was verified in vitro.

The CDR3 totals 13 residues. The germline gives CDR1 LNHDA, CDR2 SQIVND (reference sequence). Turning to this clone: Its specificity is not known.

Among the donors, all were healthy bone marrow donors. With 60 Vbeta and 13 Jbeta primers, the PCR was carried out. Measured with immunoSEQ multiplex PCR; TCRdb has only the in-frame clones, and not every one. The table includes about 160,000 clones, approximately 80% detected once. V usage is TRBV19 and J usage is TRBJ2-5; 9 bases are shared with TRBD1. The DNA end is more similar to TRBJ2-7, so the J call may be wrong. Sequenced material: PBMCs. The receptor was isolated from a boy aged 2 to 10 in good health and CMV-seronegative. The CDR3 loop is CASSEGQGYEQYF. The CDR3 DNA reads as TGTGCCAGTAGTGAGGGACAGGGCTACGAGCAGTACTTC.